Listed below are T cell receptor beta chains from one sample, sequenced in a study of T cell changes during pregnancy in multiple sclerosis. Only in-frame clones appear in the TCRdb table, and some are missing; sequencing was by immunoSEQ multiplex PCR. The sample includes some 100,000 clones, approximately 94% of them seen just once. The specimen was peripheral blood, collected before pregnancy. Source of these receptors: a female donor with multiple sclerosis, enrolled in a pregnancy study. Both conserved end residues are part of each CDR3. Each record gives: CDR3 protein, CDR3 DNA, D gene, V gene, clone size, J gene, CDR3 length. A D gene is named only where the DNA matches it firmly. Clone size is stated in some rows and not others, as once, few, many or a class when expanded.

CDR3: CASSIGYGRAYNEQFF
DNA: TGCGCCAGCAGTATTGGTTACGGGAGGGCCTACAATGAGCAGTTCTTC
D: TRBD2
V: TRBV5-1
size: .
J: TRBJ2-1
length: 16

CDR3: CASSLGAGQDYEQYF
DNA: TGTGCCAGCAGCTTAGGGGCGGGACAGGACTACGAGCAGTACTTC
D: TRBD1
V: TRBV7-6
size: .
J: TRBJ2-7
length: 15

CDR3: CASSREGSDTQYF
DNA: TGTGCCAGTAGCCGGGAGGGCTCAGATACGCAGTATTTT
D: TRBD2
V: TRBV19
size: .
J: TRBJ2-3
length: 13

CDR3: CASSTAGTGVMNTEAFF
DNA: TGTGCCAGTAGTACCGCCGGGACAGGAGTCATGAACACTGAAGCTTTCTTT
D: TRBD1
V: TRBV19
size: once
J: TRBJ1-1
length: 17

CDR3: CASSQLVRGRGELFF
DNA: TGTGCCAGCAGCCAATTAGTCAGGGGGCGCGGGGAGCTGTTTTTT
D: TRBD1
V: TRBV14
size: .
J: TRBJ2-2
length: 15

CDR3: CASSIAGTGYTEAFF
DNA: TGTGCCAGTAGTATAGCGGGCACAGGGTACACTGAAGCTTTCTTT
D: .
V: TRBV19
size: .
J: TRBJ1-1
length: 15

CDR3: CASSPTTAGNEQFF
DNA: TGTGCCAGCAGTCCGACGACTGCCGGCAATGAGCAGTTCTTC
D: .
V: TRBV27
size: .
J: TRBJ2-1
length: 14

CDR3: CASSIPQFLGRRASDQPQHF
DNA: TGTGCCAGTAGTATACCCCAGTTCCTCGGACGGCGGGCATCCGATCAGCCCCAGCATTTT
D: .
V: TRBV19
size: .
J: TRBJ1-5
length: 20

CDR3: CAISETSGGGQYF
DNA: TGTGCCATCAGTGAGACTAGCGGGGGTGGGCAGTACTTC
D: TRBD2
V: TRBV10-3
size: .
J: TRBJ2-7
length: 13

CDR3: CASRTGVADEQYF
DNA: TGTGCCAGCAGAACAGGGGTAGCGGACGAGCAGTACTTC
D: .
V: TRBV2
size: .
J: TRBJ2-7
length: 13

CDR3: CASSLNEDEQYF
DNA: TGTGCCAGCAGCTTAAACGAGGACGAGCAGTACTTC
D: .
V: TRBV7-3
size: once
J: TRBJ2-7
length: 12

CDR3: CASSSGTGVFEAFF
DNA: TGTGCCAGCAGTTCCGGGACAGGGGTTTTCGAAGCTTTCTTT
D: TRBD1
V: TRBV27
size: .
J: TRBJ1-1
length: 14

CDR3: CAISFGTSGVYEQYF
DNA: TGTGCCATCAGCTTCGGGACTAGCGGGGTCTACGAGCAGTACTTC
D: TRBD2
V: TRBV10-3
size: .
J: TRBJ2-7
length: 15

CDR3: CASSQKMNTEAFF
DNA: TGTGCCAGCAGCCAGAAGATGAACACTGAAGCTTTCTTT
D: .
V: TRBV6-4
size: .
J: TRBJ1-1
length: 13

CDR3: CASSWGGPNEQYF
DNA: TGTGCCAGCAGTTGGGGAGGGCCTAACGAGCAGTACTTC
D: TRBD2
V: TRBV25-1
size: .
J: TRBJ2-7
length: 13

CDR3: CASSPNQGSGGTGELFF
DNA: TGTGCCAGCTCACCAAATCAGGGCTCCGGGGGCACCGGGGAGCTGTTTTTT
D: .
V: TRBV18
size: .
J: TRBJ2-2
length: 17

CDR3: CAGSSGRAPGELFF
DNA: TGTGCCGGGTCTAGCGGGAGGGCCCCGGGGGAGCTGTTTTTT
D: TRBD2
V: TRBV2
size: once
J: TRBJ2-2
length: 14

CDR3: CASSAGTALFLSNYGYTF
DNA: TGTGCCAGCAGCGCCGGGACAGCCCTCTTTCTTTCTAACTATGGCTACACCTTC
D: TRBD1
V: TRBV9
size: once
J: TRBJ1-2
length: 18

CDR3: CASSQSGGNTGELFF
DNA: TGCGCCAGCAGCCAATCGGGAGGGAACACCGGGGAGCTGTTTTTT
D: TRBD2
V: TRBV4-1
size: .
J: TRBJ2-2
length: 15

CDR3: CASTFTGGGPYEQYF
DNA: TGTGCCAGCACCTTCACGGGCGGAGGCCCATACGAGCAGTACTTC
D: .
V: TRBV28
size: once
J: TRBJ2-7
length: 15

CDR3: CASSPGQGAETQYF
DNA: TGTGCCAGCAGCCCGGGACAGGGGGCGGAGACCCAGTACTTC
D: TRBD1
V: TRBV27
size: .
J: TRBJ2-5
length: 14

CDR3: CASSLQDISTDTQYF
DNA: TGTGCCAGCAGCCTACAGGATATTAGCACAGATACGCAGTATTTT
D: .
V: TRBV4-2
size: .
J: TRBJ2-3
length: 15

CDR3: CASSLGQVLGQPQHF
DNA: TGTGCCAGCAGCCTCGGACAGGTCTTGGGTCAGCCCCAGCATTTT
D: TRBD1
V: TRBV5-4
size: .
J: TRBJ1-5
length: 15

CDR3: CASSLGETIPGELFF
DNA: TGCGCCAGCAGCTTGGGGGAGACGATTCCCGGGGAGCTGTTTTTT
D: .
V: TRBV5-1
size: .
J: TRBJ2-2
length: 15

CDR3: CASHFAGQRENIQYF
DNA: TGTGCCAGTCACTTCGCCGGACAGAGAGAAAACATTCAGTACTTC
D: .
V: TRBV6-6
size: .
J: TRBJ2-4
length: 15

CDR3: CASIDITYEQYF
DNA: TGCGCCAGCATCGACATCACCTACGAGCAGTACTTC
D: .
V: TRBV10-2
size: .
J: TRBJ2-7
length: 12

CDR3: CASADTLLGEAFF
DNA: TGTGCCAGTGCAGACACCTTATTGGGTGAAGCTTTCTTT
D: .
V: TRBV19
size: .
J: TRBJ1-1
length: 13

CDR3: CASSPRLAGGPSKETQYF
DNA: TGTGCCAGCAGTCCCCGGCTAGCGGGAGGGCCTTCAAAAGAGACCCAGTACTTC
D: TRBD2
V: TRBV27
size: once
J: TRBJ2-5
length: 18

CDR3: CASSTQGAEAFF
DNA: TGTGCCAGCAGCACCCAGGGGGCTGAAGCTTTCTTT
D: TRBD1
V: TRBV7-9
size: .
J: TRBJ1-1
length: 12

CDR3: CASSFTSSHEQYF
DNA: TGTGCCAGCAGTTTTACTAGCTCCCACGAGCAGTACTTC
D: .
V: TRBV27
size: .
J: TRBJ2-7
length: 13

CDR3: CASSPPDNTDMQYF
DNA: TGTGCCAGCTCACCACCGGACAACACAGATATGCAGTATTTT
D: .
V: TRBV18
size: .
J: TRBJ2-3
length: 14

CDR3: CASSQFRDRNTGELFF
DNA: TGCGCCAGCAGCCAGTTCCGGGACAGAAACACCGGGGAGCTGTTTTTT
D: TRBD1
V: TRBV4-1
size: .
J: TRBJ2-2
length: 16

CDR3: CASSLLSRGRGQPQHF
DNA: TGTGCCAGCAGCCTATTATCCAGGGGGCGCGGTCAGCCCCAGCATTTT
D: TRBD1
V: TRBV4-2
size: .
J: TRBJ1-5
length: 16

CDR3: CASSPPSGEQFF
DNA: TGTGCCAGCAGCCCACCTAGCGGAGAGCAGTTCTTC
D: TRBD2
V: TRBV6-1
size: .
J: TRBJ2-1
length: 12

CDR3: CASSQALAGLSYEQYF
DNA: TGCGCCAGCAGCCAAGCTCTAGCGGGTCTTTCCTACGAGCAGTACTTC
D: TRBD2
V: TRBV4-1
size: .
J: TRBJ2-7
length: 16

CDR3: CSVGYTAYEQYF
DNA: TGCAGCGTTGGGTACACCGCCTACGAGCAGTACTTC
D: .
V: TRBV29-1
size: .
J: TRBJ2-7
length: 12

CDR3: CASNSLGQGAGFVNTEAFF
DNA: TGTGCCAGCAACTCTCTGGGACAGGGGGCAGGTTTTGTGAACACTGAAGCTTTCTTT
D: TRBD1
V: TRBV27
size: .
J: TRBJ1-1
length: 19

CDR3: CASSSSDSIPSYEQYF
DNA: TGTGCCAGCAGTTCCTCGGACTCGATACCGTCCTACGAGCAGTACTTC
D: .
V: TRBV28
size: .
J: TRBJ2-7
length: 16

CDR3: CASRIGTRGNEQFF
DNA: TGTGCCAGTAGAATCGGGACACGGGGCAATGAGCAGTTCTTC
D: .
V: TRBV19
size: .
J: TRBJ2-1
length: 14

CDR3: CAWSPGITYEQYF
DNA: TGTGCCTGGAGCCCAGGAATTACCTACGAGCAGTACTTC
D: .
V: TRBV30
size: once
J: TRBJ2-7
length: 13

CDR3: CASSPPTGGQRTYEQYF
DNA: TGTGCCAGCTCACCTCCGACTGGGGGCCAGCGGACCTACGAGCAGTACTTC
D: .
V: TRBV18
size: .
J: TRBJ2-7
length: 17

CDR3: CASSLPVRAPDEQYF
DNA: TGTGCCAGCAGTCTCCCGGTCCGAGCTCCTGACGAGCAGTACTTC
D: .
V: TRBV28
size: .
J: TRBJ2-7
length: 15

CDR3: CSARLAVTGELFF
DNA: TGCAGCGCCCGGCTAGCGGTCACCGGGGAGCTGTTTTTT
D: TRBD2
V: TRBV29-1
size: .
J: TRBJ2-2
length: 13

CDR3: CSVEDEDSYQETQYF
DNA: TGCAGCGTTGAAGATGAGGACAGTTACCAAGAGACCCAGTACTTC
D: .
V: TRBV29-1
size: .
J: TRBJ2-5
length: 15

CDR3: CARATGTNTGELFF
DNA: TGTGCCAGGGCCACAGGCACGAACACCGGGGAGCTGTTTTTT
D: .
V: TRBV2
size: .
J: TRBJ2-2
length: 14

CDR3: CASSSSWRVKQYF
DNA: TGTGCCAGCAGTTCGTCTTGGAGGGTCAAGCAGTACTTC
D: .
V: TRBV27
size: .
J: TRBJ2-7
length: 13

CDR3: CASSLARGLADTGELFF
DNA: TGCGCCAGCAGCTTGGCAAGGGGACTAGCGGACACCGGGGAGCTGTTTTTT
D: TRBD2
V: TRBV5-1
size: once
J: TRBJ2-2
length: 17

CDR3: CASSHNRGLNEKLFF
DNA: TGTGCCAGCAGCCATAACAGGGGGTTAAATGAAAAACTGTTTTTT
D: TRBD1
V: TRBV7-6
size: .
J: TRBJ1-4
length: 15

CDR3: CASSLEGLPSYEQYF
DNA: TGTGCCAGCAGTTTGGAGGGACTTCCATCCTACGAGCAGTACTTC
D: .
V: TRBV27
size: .
J: TRBJ2-7
length: 15